This T cell receptor (beta chain) came from a study of blood T cell repertoires in COVID-19. Study background: Whether acute or convalescent, the COVID-19 samples came from the United States, Italy and Spain.

Germline V gene sequence: CDR1 SGHRS, CDR2 YFSETQ. V gave up 6 bases and J gave up 6 bases; unmatched junction bases: 7. This CDR3 region has 15 residues. In the source study's methods: Estimation of nucleated cell counts relied on the amplification of reference gene primers. Method: immunoSEQ multiplex PCR; TCRdb's copy keeps in-frame clones and lacks some. V and J calls and clone size come straight from that table; D and trimming were deduced from the DNA. The sample consists of about 210,000 clones, approximately 91% of them appearing once. This TCR derives from a woman between 40 and 55 years old with acute or convalescent COVID-19. The chain is built from TRBV5-1 and TRBJ2-1; 12 nucleotides agree with TRBD2. The sequenced material came from peripheral blood. The CDR3 loop reads CASNQLAGGPNEQFF. The CDR3 DNA reads TGCGCCAGCAACCAACTAGCGGGGGGCCCCAATGAGCAGTTCTTC.